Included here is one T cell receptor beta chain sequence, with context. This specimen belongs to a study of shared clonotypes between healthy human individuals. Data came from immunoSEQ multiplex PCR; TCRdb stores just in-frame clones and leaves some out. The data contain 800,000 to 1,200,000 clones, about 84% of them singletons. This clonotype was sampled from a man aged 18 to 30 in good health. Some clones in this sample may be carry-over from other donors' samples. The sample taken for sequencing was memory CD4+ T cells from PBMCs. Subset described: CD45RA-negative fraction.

CDR3: CASSIRDRTHEQYF. The CDR3 nucleotides are TGTGCCAGCAGCATAAGGGACAGGACCCACGAGCAGTACTTC. V is TRBV7-2 and J is TRBJ2-7; 8 positions match TRBD1. This CDR3 has 14 amino acids. CDR1 and CDR2 from the germline V gene are SGHTA and FQGNSA. With 5 bases clipped from V and 5 bases from J, the junction kept 8 bases outside the gene matches.